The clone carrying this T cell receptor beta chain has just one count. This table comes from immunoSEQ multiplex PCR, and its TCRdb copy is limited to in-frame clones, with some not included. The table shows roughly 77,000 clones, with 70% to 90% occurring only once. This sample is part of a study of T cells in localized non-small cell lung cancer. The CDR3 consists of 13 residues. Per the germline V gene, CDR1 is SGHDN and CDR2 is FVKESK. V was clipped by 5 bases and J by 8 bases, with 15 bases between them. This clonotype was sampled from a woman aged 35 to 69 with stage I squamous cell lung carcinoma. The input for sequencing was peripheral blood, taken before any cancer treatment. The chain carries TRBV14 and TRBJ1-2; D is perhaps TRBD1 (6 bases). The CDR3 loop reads CASSGGGRRGYTF. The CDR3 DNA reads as TGTGCCAGCAGCGGCGGGGGGCGCAGGGGCTACACCTTC.